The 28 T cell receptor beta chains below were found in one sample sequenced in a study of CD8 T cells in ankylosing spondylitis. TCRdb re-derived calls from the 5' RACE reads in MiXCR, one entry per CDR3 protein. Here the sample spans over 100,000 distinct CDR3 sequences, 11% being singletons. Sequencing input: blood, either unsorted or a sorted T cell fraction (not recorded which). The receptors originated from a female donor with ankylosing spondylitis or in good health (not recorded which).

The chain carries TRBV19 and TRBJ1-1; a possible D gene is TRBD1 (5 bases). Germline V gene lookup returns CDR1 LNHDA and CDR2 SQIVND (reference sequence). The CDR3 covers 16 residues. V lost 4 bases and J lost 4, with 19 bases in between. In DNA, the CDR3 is TGTGCCAGTAGTACTTCAGACAGAAAGAAAGGCACTGAAGCTTTCTTT. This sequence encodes CASSTSDRKKGTEAFF. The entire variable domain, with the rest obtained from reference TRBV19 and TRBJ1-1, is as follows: DGGITQSPKYLFRKEGQNVTLSCEQNLNHDAMYWYRQDPGQGLRLIYYSQIVNDFQKGDIAEGYSVSREKKESFPLTVTSAQKNPTAFYLCASSTSDRKKGTEAFFGQGTRLTVV.

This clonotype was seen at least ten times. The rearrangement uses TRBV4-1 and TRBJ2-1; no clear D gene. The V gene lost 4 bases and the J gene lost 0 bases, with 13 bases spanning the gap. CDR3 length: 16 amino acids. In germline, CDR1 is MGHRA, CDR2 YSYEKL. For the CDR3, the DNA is TGCGCCAGCAGCCTTCGCTTGGGAAACTCCTACAATGAGCAGTTCTTC. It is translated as CASSLRLGNSYNEQFF.

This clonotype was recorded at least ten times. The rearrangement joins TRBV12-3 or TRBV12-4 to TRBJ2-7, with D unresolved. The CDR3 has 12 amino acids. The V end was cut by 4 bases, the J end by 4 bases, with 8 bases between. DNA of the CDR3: TGTGCCAGCAGTTCCGCCAAGTACGAGCAGTACTTC. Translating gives CASSSAKYEQYF.

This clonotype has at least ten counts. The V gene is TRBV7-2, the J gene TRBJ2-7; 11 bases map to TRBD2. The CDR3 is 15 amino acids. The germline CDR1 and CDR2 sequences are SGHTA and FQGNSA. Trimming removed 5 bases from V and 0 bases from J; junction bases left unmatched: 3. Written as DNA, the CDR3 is TGTGCCAGCAGCCCAGGGACTAGCGGCTCCTACGAGCAGTACTTC. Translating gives CASSPGTSGSYEQYF.

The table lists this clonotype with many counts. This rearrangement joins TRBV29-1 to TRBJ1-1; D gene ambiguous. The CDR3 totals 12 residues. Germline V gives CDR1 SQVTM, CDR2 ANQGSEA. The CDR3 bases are TGCAGTGGGTCGGACCGATACACTGAAGCTTTCTTT. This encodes CSGSDRYTEAFF. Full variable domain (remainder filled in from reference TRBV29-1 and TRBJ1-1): SAVISQKPSRDICQRGTSLTIQCQVDSQVTMMFWYRQQPGQSLTLIATANQGSEATYESGFVIDKFPISRPNLTFSTLTVSNMSPEDSSIYLCSGSDRYTEAFFGQGTRLTVV.

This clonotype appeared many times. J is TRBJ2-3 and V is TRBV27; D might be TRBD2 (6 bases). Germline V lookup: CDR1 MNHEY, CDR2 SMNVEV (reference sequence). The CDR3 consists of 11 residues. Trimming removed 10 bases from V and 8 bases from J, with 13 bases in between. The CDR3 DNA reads TGTGCCACCTTGGGCGGGGTTACGCAGTATTTT. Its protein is CATLGGVTQYF.

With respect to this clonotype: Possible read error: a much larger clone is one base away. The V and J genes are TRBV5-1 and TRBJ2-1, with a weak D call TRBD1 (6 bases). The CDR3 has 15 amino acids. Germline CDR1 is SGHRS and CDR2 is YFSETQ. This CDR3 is CANSLAGDSYNEQFF. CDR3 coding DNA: TGCGCCAACAGCTTGGCAGGGGACTCCTACAATGAGCAGTTCTTC. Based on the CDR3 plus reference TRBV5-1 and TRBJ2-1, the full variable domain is KAGVTQTPRYLIKTRGQQVTLSCSPISGHRSVSWYQQTPGQGLQFLFEYFSETQRNKGNFPGRFSGRQFSNSRSEMNVSTLELGDSALYLCANSLAGDSYNEQFFGPGTRLTVL.

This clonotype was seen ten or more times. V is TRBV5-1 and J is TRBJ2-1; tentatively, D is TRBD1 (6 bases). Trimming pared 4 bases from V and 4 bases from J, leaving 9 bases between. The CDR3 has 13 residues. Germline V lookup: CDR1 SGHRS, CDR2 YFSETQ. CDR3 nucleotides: TGCGCCAGCAGCGTAAGGGGGTACAATGAGCAGTTCTTC. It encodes CASSVRGYNEQFF.

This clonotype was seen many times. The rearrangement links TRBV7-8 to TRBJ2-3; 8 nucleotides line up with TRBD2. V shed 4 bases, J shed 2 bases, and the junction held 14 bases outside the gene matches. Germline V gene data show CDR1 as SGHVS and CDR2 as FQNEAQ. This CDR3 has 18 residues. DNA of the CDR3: TGTGCCAGCAGCTACCCTCGGACTAGCCCTAGTCACACAGATACGCAGTATTTT. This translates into CASSYPRTSPSHTDTQYF.

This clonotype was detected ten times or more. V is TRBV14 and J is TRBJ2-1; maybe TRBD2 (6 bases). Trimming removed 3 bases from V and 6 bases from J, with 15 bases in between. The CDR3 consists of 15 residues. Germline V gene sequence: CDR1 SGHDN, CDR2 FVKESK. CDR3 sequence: CASSQRAGSTNEQFF. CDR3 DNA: TGTGCCAGCAGCCAGCGAGCGGGTTCTACCAATGAGCAGTTCTTC.

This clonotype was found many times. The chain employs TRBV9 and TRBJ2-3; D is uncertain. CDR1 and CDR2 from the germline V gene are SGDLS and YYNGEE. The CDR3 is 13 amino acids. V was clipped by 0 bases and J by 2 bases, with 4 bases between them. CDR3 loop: CASSVVNTDTQYF. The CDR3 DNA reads TGTGCCAGCAGCGTAGTGAACACAGATACGCAGTATTTT.

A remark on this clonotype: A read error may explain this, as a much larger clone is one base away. The CDR3 region has the DNA TGTGCCAGGAGCCCCGGTTCGTTGAACACTGAAGCTTTCTTT. Translated, it gives CARSPGSLNTEAFF. V is TRBV7-3 and J is TRBJ1-1; D is undetermined. Germline CDR1 is SGHTA and CDR2 is FQGTGA. The ends were cut back, 9 bases at V and 0 bases at J, with 14 bases in the middle. This CDR3 has 14 amino acids.

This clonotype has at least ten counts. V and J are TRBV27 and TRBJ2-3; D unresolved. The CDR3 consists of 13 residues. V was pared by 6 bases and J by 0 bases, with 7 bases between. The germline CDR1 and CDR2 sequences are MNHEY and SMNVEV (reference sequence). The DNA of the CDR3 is TGTGCCAGCAGGAAAACTAGCACAGATACGCAGTATTTT. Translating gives CASRKTSTDTQYF.

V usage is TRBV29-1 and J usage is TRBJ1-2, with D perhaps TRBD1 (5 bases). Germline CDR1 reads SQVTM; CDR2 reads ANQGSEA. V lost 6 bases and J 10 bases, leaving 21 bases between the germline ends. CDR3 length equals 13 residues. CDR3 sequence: CSVDPSRRGDYTF. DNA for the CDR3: TGCAGCGTCGATCCAAGTCGGAGGGGTGACTACACCTTC.

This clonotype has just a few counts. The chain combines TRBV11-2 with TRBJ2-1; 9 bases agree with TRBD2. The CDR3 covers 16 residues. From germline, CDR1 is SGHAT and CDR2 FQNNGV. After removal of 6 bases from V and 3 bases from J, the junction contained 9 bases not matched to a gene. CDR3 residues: CASSTTGTSIYNEQFF. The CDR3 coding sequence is TGTGCCAGCAGTACCACCGGGACTAGCATCTACAATGAGCAGTTCTTC.

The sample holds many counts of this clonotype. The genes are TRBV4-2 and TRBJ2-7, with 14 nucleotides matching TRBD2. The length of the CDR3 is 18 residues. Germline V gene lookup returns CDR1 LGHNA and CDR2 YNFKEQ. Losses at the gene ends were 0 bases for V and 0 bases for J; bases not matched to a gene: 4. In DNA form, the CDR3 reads TGTGCCAGCAGCCAAGATCTGGGGACTAGCGGGAGCTCCTACGAGCAGTACTTC. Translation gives CASSQDLGTSGSSYEQYF.

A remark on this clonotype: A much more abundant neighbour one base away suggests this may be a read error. CDR3 in amino acids: CSARGLTGNTGELFF. The CDR3 DNA follows: TGCAGTGCTAGAGGTCTAACGGGGAACACCGGGGAGCTGTTTTTT. The gene calls are TRBV20-1 and TRBJ2-2; D is uncertain. CDR1 DFQATT and CDR2 SNEGSKA come from the germline V gene (reference sequence). This CDR3 contains 15 residues. V lost 1 base and J 1 base, leaving 10 bases between the germline ends.

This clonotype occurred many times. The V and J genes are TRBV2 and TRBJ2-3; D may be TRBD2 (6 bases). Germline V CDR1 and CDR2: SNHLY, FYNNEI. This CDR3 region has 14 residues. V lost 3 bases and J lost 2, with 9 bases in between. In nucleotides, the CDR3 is TGTGCCAGCAGTGAGGCGGGGCCCACAGATACGCAGTATTTT. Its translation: CASSEAGPTDTQYF. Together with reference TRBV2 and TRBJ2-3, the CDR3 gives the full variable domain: EPEVTQTPSHQVTQMGQEVILRCVPISNHLYFYWYRQILGQKVEFLVSFYNNEISEKSEIFDDQFSVERPDGSNFTLKIRSTKLEDSAMYFCASSEAGPTDTQYFGPGTRLTVL.

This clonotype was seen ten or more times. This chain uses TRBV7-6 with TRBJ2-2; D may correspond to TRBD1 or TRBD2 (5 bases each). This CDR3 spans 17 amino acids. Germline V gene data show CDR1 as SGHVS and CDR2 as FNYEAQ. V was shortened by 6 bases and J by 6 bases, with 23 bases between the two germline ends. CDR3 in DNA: TGTGCCAGCAGGTCATACGAGGAAGGGGAGCGTGCCGGGGAGCTGTTTTTT. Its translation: CASRSYEEGERAGELFF.

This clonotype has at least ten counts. CDR3 residues: CASRPRKPGLAYNEQFF. For the CDR3, the DNA is TGTGCCAGCAGGCCCCGGAAACCGGGACTAGCGTACAATGAGCAGTTCTTC. The chain uses TRBV7-8 and TRBJ2-1, with 10 bases matching TRBD2. The CDR3 runs 17 residues. Per germline, CDR1 SGHVS and CDR2 FQNEAQ. Germline trimming cut 6 bases from V and 4 bases from J; bases unmatched to any gene: 12.

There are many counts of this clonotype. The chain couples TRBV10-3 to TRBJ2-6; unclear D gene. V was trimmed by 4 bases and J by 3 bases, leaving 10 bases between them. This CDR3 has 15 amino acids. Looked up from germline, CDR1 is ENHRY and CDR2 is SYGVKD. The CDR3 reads CAISAARGGANVLTF. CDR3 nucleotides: TGTGCCATCAGTGCTGCCCGTGGTGGGGCCAACGTCCTGACTTTC.

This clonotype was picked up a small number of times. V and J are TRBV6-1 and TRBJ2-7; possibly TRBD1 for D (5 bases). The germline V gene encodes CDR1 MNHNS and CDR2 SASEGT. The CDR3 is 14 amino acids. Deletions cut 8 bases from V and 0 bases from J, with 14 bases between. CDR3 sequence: CASGTGTYSYEQYF. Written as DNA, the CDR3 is TGTGCCAGCGGAACAGGAACCTACTCCTACGAGCAGTACTTC.

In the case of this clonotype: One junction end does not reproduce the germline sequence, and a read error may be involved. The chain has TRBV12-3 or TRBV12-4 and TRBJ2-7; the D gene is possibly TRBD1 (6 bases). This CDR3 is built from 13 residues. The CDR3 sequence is CASTLRGGCERYF. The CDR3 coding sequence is TGTGCCAGCACCCTCCGAGGGGGTTGCGAGCGGTACTTC.

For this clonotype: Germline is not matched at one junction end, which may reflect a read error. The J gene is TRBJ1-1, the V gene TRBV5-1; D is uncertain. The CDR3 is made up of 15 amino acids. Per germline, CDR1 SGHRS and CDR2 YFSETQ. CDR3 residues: CVSSLNGNLNTEAFF. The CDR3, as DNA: TGCGTCAGCAGCTTGAATGGGAATCTGAACACCGAAGCTTTCTTT.

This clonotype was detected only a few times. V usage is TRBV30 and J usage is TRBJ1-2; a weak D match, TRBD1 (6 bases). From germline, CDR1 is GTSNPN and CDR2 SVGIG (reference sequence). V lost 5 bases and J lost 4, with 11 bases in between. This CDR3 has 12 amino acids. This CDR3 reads CAWAGALYGYTF. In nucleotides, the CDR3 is TGTGCCTGGGCAGGGGCCCTCTATGGCTACACCTTC.

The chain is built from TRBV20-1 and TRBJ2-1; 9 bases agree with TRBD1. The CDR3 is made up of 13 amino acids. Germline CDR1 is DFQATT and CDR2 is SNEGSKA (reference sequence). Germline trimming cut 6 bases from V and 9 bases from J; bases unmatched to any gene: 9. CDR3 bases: TGCAGTGCCAAGGGACAGGGAATGATTGAGCAGTTCTTC. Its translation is CSAKGQGMIEQFF.

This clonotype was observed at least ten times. The DNA of the CDR3 is TGTGCCAGCAGTTTGCCGGGACAGAGAGATGGCTACACCTTC. Its protein is CASSLPGQRDGYTF. This sequence joins TRBV12-3 or TRBV12-4 and TRBJ1-2; 7 nucleotides align to TRBD1. With 3 bases clipped from V and 6 bases from J, the junction kept 7 bases outside the gene matches. This CDR3 is 14 amino acids long.

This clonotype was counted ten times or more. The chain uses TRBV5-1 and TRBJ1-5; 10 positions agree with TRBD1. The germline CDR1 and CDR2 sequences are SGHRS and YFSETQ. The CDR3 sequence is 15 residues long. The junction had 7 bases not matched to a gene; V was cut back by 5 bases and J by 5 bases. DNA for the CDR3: TGCGCCAGCAGTCTGACAGGGGGCGCGGATCAGCCCCAGCATTTT. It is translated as CASSLTGGADQPQHF.